This record looks at one T cell receptor (beta chain) sequence and its context. Its antigen remains unidentified. This record belongs to a study of shared clonotypes between healthy human individuals. Study outcomes and limitations: When compared with the clonotypes that were shared by all four sorted-subset donors, the non-shared clonotypes turned out to have lower generation probabilities. Donor scarcity curtailed the genetic and exposure-history diversity represented herein.

Naive CD8 cells, CD45RO-negative and positively selected for CCR7, excluded terminally differentiated effector memory CD45RA+ cells. Here immunoSEQ multiplex PCR was the method, and the copy in TCRdb shows in-frame clones only, minus some. The repertoire holds around 600,000 clones, with 85% to 95% as singletons. V shed 2 bases and J shed 3 bases, with 10 bases lying between them. The CDR3 spans 14 residues. Germline CDR1 is SEHNR and CDR2 is FQNEAQ (reference sequence). The sequence was obtained from a woman in her thirties in good health. The V gene is TRBV7-9, the J gene TRBJ1-1; D not resolved. The sequenced sample consisted of naive CD8+ T cells sorted from blood. Here the CDR3 DNA reads TGTGCCAGCAGCTTATTGGCCTTGTACACTGAAGCTTTCTTT. Its translation is CASSLLALYTEAFF.